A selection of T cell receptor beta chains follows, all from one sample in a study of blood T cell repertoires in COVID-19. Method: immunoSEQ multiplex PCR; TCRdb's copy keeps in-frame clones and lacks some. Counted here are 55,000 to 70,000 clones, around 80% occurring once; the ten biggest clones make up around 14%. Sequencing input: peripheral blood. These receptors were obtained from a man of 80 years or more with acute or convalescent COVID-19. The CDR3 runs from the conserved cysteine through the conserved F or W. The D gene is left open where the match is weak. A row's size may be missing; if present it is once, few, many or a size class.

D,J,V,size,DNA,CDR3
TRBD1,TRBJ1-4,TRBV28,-,TGTGCCAGCAGTTCGGGACAGGGGGAAGAAAAACTGTTTTTT,CASSSGQGEEKLFF
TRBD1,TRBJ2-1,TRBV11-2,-,TGTGCCAGCAGCCCTCGCCAGGGGGCGACGTACAATGAGCAGTTCTTC,CASSPRQGATYNEQFF
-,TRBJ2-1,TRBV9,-,TGTGCCAGCAGCGTGGCTTCCTACAATGAGCAGTTCTTC,CASSVASYNEQFF
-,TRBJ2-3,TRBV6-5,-,TGTGCCAGCAGACTCGGGACTGAACCAGATACGCAGTATTTT,CASRLGTEPDTQYF
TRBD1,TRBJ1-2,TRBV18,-,TGTGCCAGCTCCCGAGGACAGGGAGGGTATGGCTACACCTTC,CASSRGQGGYGYTF
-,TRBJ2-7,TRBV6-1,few,TGTGCCAGCAGTGAAGACGTCAGATCCTACGAGCAGTACTTC,CASSEDVRSYEQYF
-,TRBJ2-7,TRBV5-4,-,TGTGCCAGCAGCTTTCGGGGTACCTCCTACGAGCAGTACTTC,CASSFRGTSYEQYF
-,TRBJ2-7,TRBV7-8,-,TGTGCCAGCAGCTTCGGGGTCGGCTACGAGCAGTACTTC,CASSFGVGYEQYF
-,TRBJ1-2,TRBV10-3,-,TGTGCCATCAGGGCCACCTATGGCTACACCTTC,CAIRATYGYTF
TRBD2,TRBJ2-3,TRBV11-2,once,TGTGCCAGCAGCTTAGTCGGCGGGAGGGCCGGCACAGATACGCAGTATTTT,CASSLVGGRAGTDTQYF
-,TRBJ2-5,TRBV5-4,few,TGTGCCAGCAGCTTCCAAGGGGCAGAGACCCAGTACTTC,CASSFQGAETQYF
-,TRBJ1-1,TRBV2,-,TGTGCCAGCAGTAGACACCCCACGAACACTGAAGCTTTCTTT,CASSRHPTNTEAFF
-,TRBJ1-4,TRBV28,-,TGTGCCAGCGGAACAGGGTTGGGAGAAAAACTGTTTTTT,CASGTGLGEKLFF
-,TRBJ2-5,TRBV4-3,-,TGCGCCAGCAGCCGAGGAGGGGTGGAGACCCAGTACTTC,CASSRGGVETQYF
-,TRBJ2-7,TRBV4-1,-,TGCGCCAGCAGCCCCGGAAGGGCTGTCCGGGGCTACGAGCAGTACTTC,CASSPGRAVRGYEQYF
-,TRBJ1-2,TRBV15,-,TGTGCCACCAGCAGAGAACCGCGGTCTGGCTACACCTTC,CATSREPRSGYTF
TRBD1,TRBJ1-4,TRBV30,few,TGTGCCTGGAGTGTAAGGGGGCGCGAAAAACTGTTTTTT,CAWSVRGREKLFF
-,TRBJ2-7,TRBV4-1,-,TGCGCCAGCAGCCAACAACAGGGCCTGGAGCAGTACTTC,CASSQQQGLEQYF
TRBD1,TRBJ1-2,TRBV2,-,TGTGCCAGCAAGGACAGGGAAGCTAACTATGGCTACACCTTC,CASKDREANYGYTF
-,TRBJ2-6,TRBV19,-,TGTGCCAGTAGTATAGATAGGAGGGGTAGCGCTGGGGCCAACGTCCTGACTTTC,CASSIDRRGSAGANVLTF
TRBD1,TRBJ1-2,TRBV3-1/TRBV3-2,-,TGTGCCAGCAGCCGATCCGGGACAGGGTATGAGTATGGCTACACCTTC,CASSRSGTGYEYGYTF
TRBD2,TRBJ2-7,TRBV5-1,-,TGCGCCAGCAGCCCCGGGACTAGTTTCTCCGAGCAGCACTTC,CASSPGTSFSEQHF
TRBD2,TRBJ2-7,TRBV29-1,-,TGCAGCGTCGGGGGGGGCTACGAGCAGTACTTC,CSVGGGYEQYF
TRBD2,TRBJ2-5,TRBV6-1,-,TGTGCCAGCAGTGAAGTACCTAGCGGGCTAGAGACCCAGTACTTC,CASSEVPSGLETQYF
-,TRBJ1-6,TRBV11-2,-,TGTGCCAGCAGCTTAGAAGGGGTTGATTCACCCCTCCACTTT,CASSLEGVDSPLHF
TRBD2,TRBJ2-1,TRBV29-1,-,TGCAGCGTTGGGTCTAGCGGGGGGAGTGAGCAGTTCTTC,CSVGSSGGSEQFF
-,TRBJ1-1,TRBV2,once,TGTGCCAGCAGTGTTACATTCTTT,CASSVTFF
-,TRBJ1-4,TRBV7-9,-,TGTGCCAGCAGCTTTCTACAGGGCCCTAATGAAAAACTGTTTTTT,CASSFLQGPNEKLFF
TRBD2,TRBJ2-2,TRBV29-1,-,TGCAGCGTTGAGAGGGAGGGGTCGAACACCGGGGAGCTGTTTTTT,CSVEREGSNTGELFF
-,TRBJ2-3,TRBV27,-,TGTGCCAGCAGTTTATGGACTAGCACAGATACGCAGTATTTT,CASSLWTSTDTQYF
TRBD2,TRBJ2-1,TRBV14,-,TGTGCCAGCAGCCAATTTCGCGGGAGGGGGGAGTTCTTC,CASSQFRGRGEFF
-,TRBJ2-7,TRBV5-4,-,TGTGCCAGCAGCCTCAGGGGTACCTACGAGCAGTACTTC,CASSLRGTYEQYF
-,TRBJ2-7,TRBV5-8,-,TGTGCCAGCAGCAGCCAGACGGCGGGTTCCTACGAGCAGTACTTC,CASSSQTAGSYEQYF
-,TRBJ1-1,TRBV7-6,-,TGTGCCAGCAGCCGCCAGGAGAACACTGAAGCTTTCTTT,CASSRQENTEAFF
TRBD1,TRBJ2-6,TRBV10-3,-,TGTGCCATCAGTGGCTCAGGGGGCCCCTCTGGGGCCAACGTCCTGACTTTC,CAISGSGGPSGANVLTF
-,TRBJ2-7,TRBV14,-,TGTGCCAGCAGCCACCGGGACCGGGGGAGTCACGAGCAGTACTTC,CASSHRDRGSHEQYF
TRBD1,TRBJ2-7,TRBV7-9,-,TGTGCCAGCAGCTTCTGGGACAGGACCTACGAGCAGTACTTC,CASSFWDRTYEQYF
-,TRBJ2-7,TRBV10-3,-,TGTGCCATCAGTGAGCCGGACACCCACGAGCAGTACTTC,CAISEPDTHEQYF
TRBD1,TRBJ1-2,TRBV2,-,TGTGCCAGCCCAAAAAAGGGGACAGGGGGCCTGAGGGGCTACACCTTC,CASPKKGTGGLRGYTF
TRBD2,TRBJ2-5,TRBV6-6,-,TGTGCCAGCAGTTACTCTTCGGGACTAGCGGAAGAGACCCAGTACTTC,CASSYSSGLAEETQYF
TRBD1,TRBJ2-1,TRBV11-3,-,TGTGCCAGCAGCTTGGGGGACAGGGGGGCGAGAGAGCAGTTCTTC,CASSLGDRGAREQFF
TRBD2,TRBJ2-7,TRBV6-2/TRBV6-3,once,TGTGCCAGCAGTTCTCTTAGCGGGACGATCCACGAGCAGTACTTC,CASSSLSGTIHEQYF
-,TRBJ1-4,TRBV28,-,TGTGCCAGCAGTTCCCGGGGTAATGAAAAACTGTTTTTT,CASSSRGNEKLFF
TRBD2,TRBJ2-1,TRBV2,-,TGTGCCAGCCGATCCTGGGGGGGTAGCAATGAGCAGTTCTTC,CASRSWGGSNEQFF
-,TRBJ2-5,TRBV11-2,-,TGTGCCAGCAGCTTAAGTCCAGGAGAGACCCAGTACTTC,CASSLSPGETQYF
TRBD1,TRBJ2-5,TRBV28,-,TGTGCCACCCAAGGGACAGTTCAAGAGACCCAGTACTTC,CATQGTVQETQYF
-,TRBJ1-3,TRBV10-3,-,TGTGCCATCCTGCGCGGGGGTATGAGTGGAGGAAACACCATATATTTT,CAILRGGMSGGNTIYF
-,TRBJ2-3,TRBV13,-,TGTGCCAGCAGCTCCGAGAGGGGAGGATATGCAGATACGCAGTATTTT,CASSSERGGYADTQYF
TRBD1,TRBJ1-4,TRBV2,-,TGTGCCAGCAGTGCTACAGGGGGCACTAATGAAAAACTGTTTTTT,CASSATGGTNEKLFF
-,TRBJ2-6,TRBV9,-,TGTGCCAGCAGCGTCACAGCCTCTGGGGCCAACGTCCTGACTTTC,CASSVTASGANVLTF
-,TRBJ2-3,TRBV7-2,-,TGTGCCACCTCAGATACGCAGTATTTT,CATSDTQYF
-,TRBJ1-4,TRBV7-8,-,TGTGCCAGCAGCTTGAACGGGGAAAAACTGTTTTTT,CASSLNGEKLFF
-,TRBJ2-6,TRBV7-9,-,TGTGCCAGCCGCCAGGTAACTGGGGCCAACGTCCTGACTTTC,CASRQVTGANVLTF
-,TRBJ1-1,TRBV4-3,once,TGCGCCAGCAGCCCTGGGGGGGGTAGAGGTGAAGCTTTCTTT,CASSPGGGRGEAFF
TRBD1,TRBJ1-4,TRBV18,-,TGTGCCAGCTCACTTGCGGGACAGATTAATGAAAAACTGTTTTTT,CASSLAGQINEKLFF